This T cell receptor (beta chain) was identified in a study of T cells after yellow fever vaccination. Study observations and caveats: Post-booster repertoires again held most primary-vaccination clones (around 95% CD4, 88% CD8). Just a small share of clonotypes turned up in the CD4 compartment as well as the CD8 compartment. Abundant bulk-population clonotypes could contaminate the FACS-sorted repertoires.

CDR3 length: 15 amino acids. Germline V gene lookup returns CDR1 SGHAT and CDR2 FQNNGV. The V gene lost 4 bases and the J gene lost 3 bases, with 15 bases spanning the gap. By 5'RACE template switching, TCR cDNA was produced, with a universal primer site and UMIs added in the process. TCRdb passed the 5' RACE reads through MiXCR, listing each CDR3 protein once. This table has about 240,000 distinct CDR3 sequences, roughly 3.5% appearing once. This clonotype occurred many times. Its antigen is currently unknown. The sequencing used PBMCs, collected 15 days after the yellow fever booster vaccination. The receptor was derived from a man younger than 35 who received the YFV17D yellow fever vaccine. The V call is TRBV11-2, the J call TRBJ1-1; D is undetermined. CDR3 coding DNA: TGTGCCAGCAGCTCAAATAGTGGGTCTGACACTGAAGCTTTCTTT. Protein: CASSSNSGSDTEAFF.